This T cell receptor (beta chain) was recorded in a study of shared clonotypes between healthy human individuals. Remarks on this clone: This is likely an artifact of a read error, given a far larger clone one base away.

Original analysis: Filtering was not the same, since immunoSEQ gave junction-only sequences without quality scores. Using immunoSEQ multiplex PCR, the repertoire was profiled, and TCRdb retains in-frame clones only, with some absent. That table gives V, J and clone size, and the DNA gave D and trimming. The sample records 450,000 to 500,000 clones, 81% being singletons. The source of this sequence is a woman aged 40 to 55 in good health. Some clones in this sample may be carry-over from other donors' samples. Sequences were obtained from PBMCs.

The CDR3 loop is CASSLWDASYGYTF. CDR3 sequence (DNA): TGTGCCAGCAGTTTGTGGGACGCCTCGTATGGCTACACCTTC. The chain recombines TRBV28 with TRBJ1-2; possibly TRBD1 for D (5 bases). This CDR3 is 14 amino acids long. The V gene lost 3 bases and the J gene lost 5 bases, with 13 bases spanning the gap. From germline, CDR1 is MDHEN and CDR2 SYDVKM.